This T cell receptor beta chain was identified in a study of blood T cell repertoires in COVID-19. Background on the study: Collection of acute and convalescent COVID-19 samples took place in the United States, Italy and Spain. The cDNA or gDNA used as material had been derived from T cells, B-cell-depleted T cells, or PBMCs.

There are 13 residues in the CDR3. CDR1 is SEHNR and CDR2 is FQNEAQ in the germline V gene (reference sequence). Trimming left V 6 bases short and J 2 bases short, with 10 bases between. Authors' processing steps: By means of reference gene primer amplification, nucleated cell counts were estimated. Some clones are missing from TCRdb's copy, which holds only in-frame ones; the method was immunoSEQ multiplex PCR. The V and J calls and clone size come from that table; D and trimming were worked out from the DNA. Of hundreds of thousands of clones listed, more than 80% were seen once; the top ten hold almost 1.5%.

This clonotype originated in a woman younger than 45 with active or convalescent COVID-19. J is TRBJ1-1 and V is TRBV7-9; D ambiguous. Material: peripheral blood. CDR3 nucleotide sequence: TGTGCCAGCAGGGCTCAACGTAACACTGAAGCTTTCTTT. It translates to CASRAQRNTEAFF.